This entry describes one T cell receptor (beta chain). The repertoire was sequenced with immunoSEQ multiplex PCR; TCRdb's copy has only in-frame clones and lacks some. Here the sample spans around 70,000 clones, about nine tenths being singletons. The entry originates in a study of T cell changes during pregnancy in multiple sclerosis. In germline, CDR1 is SGHRS, CDR2 YFSETQ. V shed 2 bases and J shed 4 bases, with 18 bases lying between them. The CDR3 runs 17 residues. The chain recombines TRBV5-1 with TRBJ2-2, with TRBD1 as a possible D gene (5 bases). The sample here was CD4+ T cells from peripheral blood mononuclear cells, taken after pregnancy. This receptor was taken from a female donor with multiple sclerosis, enrolled in a pregnancy study. CDR3 residues: CASSLSSGKVGTGELFF. CDR3 coding DNA: TGCGCCAGCAGCTTATCTTCAGGGAAAGTGGGCACCGGGGAGCTGTTTTTT.